These T cell receptor beta chains were read from a single sample in a study of response to subunit inactivated influenza vaccine. TCRdb used MiXCR to reprocess the RT-PCR reads, holding one entry per CDR3 protein. The sample contains about 500,000 distinct CDR3 sequences, about 17% of which appear only once. The sequences come from CD4+ T cells sorted from PBMCs, collected less than 30 months after vaccination. The origin of the receptors is a man aged 50-75 years who received an inactivated influenza vaccine. CDR3s include the opening cysteine and the closing phenylalanine or tryptophan. The D gene is left open where the match is weak. Rows give clone size only sometimes, using once, few, many, or a class for an expanded clone.

CDR3 DNA,CDR3 protein,D gene,J gene,clone size,V gene
TGTGCCAGCAGCTTGGGGGTATGGGCAGGGGGCTACGAGCAGTACTTC,CASSLGVWAGGYEQYF,TRBD1,TRBJ2-7,NA,TRBV7-9
TGTGCCAGCAGTCCGGGACAGGGTATTCCAACTAATGAAAAACTGTTTTTT,CASSPGQGIPTNEKLFF,TRBD1,TRBJ1-4,few,TRBV12-3/TRBV12-4
TGTGCCAGCAGTGCCTCAGGGATAGCTAACTATGGCTACACCTTC,CASSASGIANYGYTF,NA,TRBJ1-2,NA,TRBV28
TGCAGCGTTGCGGACAGGACTCACACCGGGGAGCTGTTTTTT,CSVADRTHTGELFF,TRBD1,TRBJ2-2,NA,TRBV29-1
TGCAGTGCTATGGACGGACAAAATGAAAAACTGTTTTTT,CSAMDGQNEKLFF,NA,TRBJ1-4,NA,TRBV20-1
TGCGCCAGCAGCCCTTCGGCGGCGATCACTGAAGCTTTCTTT,CASSPSAAITEAFF,NA,TRBJ1-1,few,TRBV5-1
TGTGCCACCGGGATGGGGGCGAACACCGGGGAGCTGTTTTTT,CATGMGANTGELFF,NA,TRBJ2-2,few,TRBV12-3/TRBV12-4
TGCGCCAGCAGCCAAGGGAAATACACTGAAGCTTTCTTT,CASSQGKYTEAFF,NA,TRBJ1-1,few,TRBV4-3
TGCGCCAGCAGCCAAGATCCGCGGGGCACAGATACGCAGTATTTT,CASSQDPRGTDTQYF,NA,TRBJ2-3,few,TRBV4-3
TGCGCCAGCAGTCTGAGGACGGATGGGCTAACTGAAGCTTTCTTT,CASSLRTDGLTEAFF,NA,TRBJ1-1,once,TRBV5-1
TGCAGCGTTGATCGGGGTCGGCTGAACACTGAAGCTTTCTTT,CSVDRGRLNTEAFF,NA,TRBJ1-1,NA,TRBV29-1
TGTGCCAGCACCTCTAGCGGGAGGCCCAATGAGCAGTTCTTC,CASTSSGRPNEQFF,TRBD2,TRBJ2-1,few,TRBV28
TGTGCCAGCAGTCGGGGACAGAAAGAGACCCAGTACTTC,CASSRGQKETQYF,TRBD1,TRBJ2-5,NA,TRBV5-5
TGTGCCGGCATGGGGCAGCTCGGTACTGAAGCTTTCTTT,CAGMGQLGTEAFF,NA,TRBJ1-1,NA,TRBV28
TGCGCCAGCAGCACACAGGGGAACACTGAAGCTTTCTTT,CASSTQGNTEAFF,NA,TRBJ1-1,many,TRBV5-1
TGTGCCTGGAGGAAAACAGGGGGCACCGGGGAGCTGTTTTTT,CAWRKTGGTGELFF,TRBD1,TRBJ2-2,NA,TRBV30
TGCAGTGCTAGAGACCGACTAGCGGGGGGGCCCTCTGCCAAAAACATTCAGTACTTC,CSARDRLAGGPSAKNIQYF,TRBD2,TRBJ2-4,few,TRBV20-1
TGTGCCAGCAGATTTACTAGCGGGGGGACGCAGTATTTT,CASRFTSGGTQYF,TRBD2,TRBJ2-3,many,TRBV12-3/TRBV12-4
TGTGCCACCAGCCCATCCCCCTGGGACACCCCTAATACGCAGTATTTT,CATSPSPWDTPNTQYF,NA,TRBJ2-3,NA,TRBV15
TGTGCCAGCAGCTTAATGGGGCGACATGGCTACACCTTC,CASSLMGRHGYTF,NA,TRBJ1-2,many,TRBV7-9
TGTGCCAGCAGCCAAGGGCTTACGACCGGGGAGCTGTTTTTT,CASSQGLTTGELFF,NA,TRBJ2-2,NA,TRBV3-1
TGTGCCAGCAGTTTCGGGTCAACCAAAAACATTCAGTACTTC,CASSFGSTKNIQYF,NA,TRBJ2-4,few,TRBV12-3/TRBV12-4
TGCAGTGCTAGTGTAGGTGTTGGCTCCTACAATGAGCAGTTCTTC,CSASVGVGSYNEQFF,NA,TRBJ2-1,few,TRBV20-1
TGCAGTGCTCGCCTCCAAGGGGGCCATCGGGGTCGTGGTGAAAAACTGTTTTTT,CSARLQGGHRGRGEKLFF,TRBD1,TRBJ1-4,NA,TRBV20-1
TGCGCCAGCAGCTCGGGTTATCCGTCGGATACGCAGTATTTT,CASSSGYPSDTQYF,NA,TRBJ2-3,few,TRBV5-1
TGCGCCAGCAGCCAAGAAGTGCGGGGAACCTACAATGAGCAGTTCTTC,CASSQEVRGTYNEQFF,NA,TRBJ2-1,NA,TRBV4-1
TGTGCCACCAGTCCGACGGGAGCTAACACCGGGGAGCTGTTTTTT,CATSPTGANTGELFF,NA,TRBJ2-2,few,TRBV24-1
TGTGCCAGCAGCTGGGGACAGGGGGAAAAACTGTTTTTT,CASSWGQGEKLFF,TRBD1,TRBJ1-4,NA,TRBV3-1
TGTGCCAGCAAACTCACAGGCGGGAGCTCCTACGAGCAGTACTTC,CASKLTGGSSYEQYF,TRBD2,TRBJ2-7,few,TRBV27
TGTGCCAGCAGTGTAGGTCAGGATGGGGTTATTAGCAATCAGCCCCAGCATTTT,CASSVGQDGVISNQPQHF,NA,TRBJ1-5,NA,TRBV2
TGTGCCAGCAGTTACCCCGTTACAGGGGGGCCCCAGCATTTT,CASSYPVTGGPQHF,TRBD1,TRBJ1-5,many,TRBV6-2/TRBV6-3
TGTGCCAGCAGCTTAACGCCGGGCGATGAGCAGTTCTTC,CASSLTPGDEQFF,NA,TRBJ2-1,few,TRBV11-2
TGCGCCAGCAGCTTGGCCGGTAGCGGAAACACCGGGGAGCTGTTTTTT,CASSLAGSGNTGELFF,NA,TRBJ2-2,NA,TRBV5-1
TGTGCCAGCAGTGCGACTAGCGGGAGAGGCCCCGGGGAGCTGTTTTTT,CASSATSGRGPGELFF,TRBD2,TRBJ2-2,many,TRBV9
TGCGCCAGCAGCCCGTCAGGGACAGCGGGGGAGACCCAGTACTTC,CASSPSGTAGETQYF,NA,TRBJ2-5,few,TRBV5-1
TGTGCCAGCAGGTACAGGGGCCCGAATCAGCCCCAGCATTTT,CASRYRGPNQPQHF,TRBD1,TRBJ1-5,few,TRBV6-5
TGTGCCAGCAGCTTAGGGTTCAAAGATTCTCGGGGACAAGGATCTAACTATGGCTACACCTTC,CASSLGFKDSRGQGSNYGYTF,NA,TRBJ1-2,few,TRBV11-1
TGTGCCAGCTCACCAACCGGGACAGGGGGCCACGAGCAGTACTTC,CASSPTGTGGHEQYF,TRBD1,TRBJ2-7,NA,TRBV18
TGCGCCAGCAGCCAAGGCCGGACGGTGAACTATGGCTACACCTTC,CASSQGRTVNYGYTF,NA,TRBJ1-2,NA,TRBV4-3
TGTGCCAGCAGCCGGGACGTCTACAATGAGCAGTTCTTC,CASSRDVYNEQFF,NA,TRBJ2-1,many,TRBV5-6
TGTGCCAGCTTAGCGGATTTACTATCCTACAATGAGCAGTTCTTC,CASLADLLSYNEQFF,NA,TRBJ2-1,few,TRBV12-3/TRBV12-4
TGTGCCAGCAGCTTAGCGGGCAGTCACCAAGAGACCCAGTACTTC,CASSLAGSHQETQYF,NA,TRBJ2-5,NA,TRBV7-9